This T cell receptor beta chain came from a study of metastatic and nonmetastatic thyroid tumors. Overall study: Patients with malignant and benign thyroid disease provided blood and tumor or nodule tissue, whose repertoires were compared.

This clone has ten or more counts. TCRdb reanalyzed the PCR reads via MiXCR. Of approximately 25,000 clones detected, 26% appear once; the ten largest clones hold about 18%. V lost 2 bases to trimming and J lost 7 bases, with 16 bases between them. The CDR3 length is 15 residues. Germline V lookup: CDR1 SGHRS, CDR2 YFSETQ. No patient had received any treatment before thyroid surgery. This clonotype was obtained from a male donor with papillary thyroid cancer or a benign thyroid nodule (not recorded which). Some clones in this sample may be carry-over from other donors' samples. The sample consisted of blood. The chain carries TRBV5-1 and TRBJ2-1; D might be TRBD2 (5 bases). CDR3 sequence (DNA): TGCGCCAGCAGCTTTAATGGCGGGCGGCGGAATGAGCAGTTCTTC. Its translation is CASSFNGGRRNEQFF.